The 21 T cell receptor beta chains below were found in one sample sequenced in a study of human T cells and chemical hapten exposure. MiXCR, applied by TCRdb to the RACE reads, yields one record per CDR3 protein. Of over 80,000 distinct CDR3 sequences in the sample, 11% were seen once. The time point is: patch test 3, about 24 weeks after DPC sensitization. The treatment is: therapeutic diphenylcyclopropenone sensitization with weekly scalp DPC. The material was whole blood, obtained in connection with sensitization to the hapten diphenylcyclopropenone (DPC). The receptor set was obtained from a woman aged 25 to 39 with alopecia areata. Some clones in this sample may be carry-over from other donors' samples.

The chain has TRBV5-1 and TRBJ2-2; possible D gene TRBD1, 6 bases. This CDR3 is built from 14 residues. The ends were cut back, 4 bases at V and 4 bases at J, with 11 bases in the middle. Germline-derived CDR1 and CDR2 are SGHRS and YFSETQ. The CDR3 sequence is CASSPGQITGELFF. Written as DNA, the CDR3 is TGCGCCAGCAGCCCAGGACAGATCACCGGGGAGCTGTTTTTT.

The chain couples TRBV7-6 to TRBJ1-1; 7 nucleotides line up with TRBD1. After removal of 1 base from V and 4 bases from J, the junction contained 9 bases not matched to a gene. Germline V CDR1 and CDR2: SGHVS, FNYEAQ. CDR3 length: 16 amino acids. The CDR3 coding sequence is TGTGCCAGCAGCTTAGTTGGGTATCCAGGGGGCACTGAAGCTTTCTTT. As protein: CASSLVGYPGGTEAFF.

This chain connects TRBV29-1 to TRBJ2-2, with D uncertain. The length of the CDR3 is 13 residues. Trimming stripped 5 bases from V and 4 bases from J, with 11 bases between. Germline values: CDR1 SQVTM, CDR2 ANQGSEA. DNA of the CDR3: TGCAGCGTTCTGGTTGGGATCACCGGGGAGCTGTTTTTT. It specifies CSVLVGITGELFF.

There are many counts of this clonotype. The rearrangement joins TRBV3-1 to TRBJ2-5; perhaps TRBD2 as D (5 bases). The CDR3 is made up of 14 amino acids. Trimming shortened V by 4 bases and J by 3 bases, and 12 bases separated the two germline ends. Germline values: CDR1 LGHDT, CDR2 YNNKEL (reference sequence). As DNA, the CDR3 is TGTGCCAGCAGCCCTAGGACTGCTAAAGAGACCCAGTACTTC. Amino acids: CASSPRTAKETQYF.

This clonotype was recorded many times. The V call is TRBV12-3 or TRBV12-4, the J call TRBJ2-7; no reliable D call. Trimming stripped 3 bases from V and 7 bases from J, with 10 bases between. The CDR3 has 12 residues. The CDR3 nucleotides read TGTGCCAGCAGTTTGGGTCCTTGGGAGCAGTACTTC. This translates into CASSLGPWEQYF.

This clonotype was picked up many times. Here the CDR3 DNA reads TGTGCCAGCTCACCGGGCTCAGATACGCAGTATTTT. It specifies CASSPGSDTQYF. This rearrangement joins TRBV18 to TRBJ2-3; no firm D call. Germline CDR1 is KGHSH and CDR2 is LQKENI. V was shortened by 3 bases and J by 4 bases, with 5 bases between the two germline ends. This CDR3 is 12 amino acids long.

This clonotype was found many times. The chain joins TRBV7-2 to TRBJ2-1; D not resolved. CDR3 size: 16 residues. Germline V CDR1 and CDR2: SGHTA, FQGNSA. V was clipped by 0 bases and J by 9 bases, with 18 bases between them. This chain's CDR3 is CASSLARQAQWVEQFF. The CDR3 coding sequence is TGTGCCAGCAGCTTAGCGAGGCAGGCTCAGTGGGTTGAGCAGTTCTTC.

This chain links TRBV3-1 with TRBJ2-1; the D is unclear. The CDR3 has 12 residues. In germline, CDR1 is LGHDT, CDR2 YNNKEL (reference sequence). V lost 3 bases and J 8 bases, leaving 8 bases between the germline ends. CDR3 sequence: CASSHEFYEQFF. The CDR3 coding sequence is TGTGCCAGCAGCCATGAATTCTATGAGCAGTTCTTC.

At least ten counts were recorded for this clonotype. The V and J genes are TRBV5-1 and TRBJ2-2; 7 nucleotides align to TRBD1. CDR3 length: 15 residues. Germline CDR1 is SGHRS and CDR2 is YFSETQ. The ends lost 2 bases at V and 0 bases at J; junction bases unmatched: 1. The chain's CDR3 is CASSLGGANTGELFF. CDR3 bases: TGCGCCAGCAGCTTAGGGGGCGCGAACACCGGGGAGCTGTTTTTT.

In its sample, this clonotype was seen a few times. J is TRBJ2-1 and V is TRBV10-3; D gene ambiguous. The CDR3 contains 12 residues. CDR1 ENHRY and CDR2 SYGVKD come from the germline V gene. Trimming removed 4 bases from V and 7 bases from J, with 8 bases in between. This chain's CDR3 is CAISANGNEQFF. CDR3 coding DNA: TGTGCCATCAGTGCGAATGGTAATGAGCAGTTCTTC.

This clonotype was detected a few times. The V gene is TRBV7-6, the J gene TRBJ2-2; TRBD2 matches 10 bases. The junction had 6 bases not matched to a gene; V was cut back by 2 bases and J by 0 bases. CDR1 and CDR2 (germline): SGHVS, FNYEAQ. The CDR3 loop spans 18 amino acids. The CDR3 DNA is TGTGCCAGCAGCTTACTAGCGGGAGTCTCCGCGAACACCGGGGAGCTGTTTTTT. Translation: CASSLLAGVSANTGELFF.

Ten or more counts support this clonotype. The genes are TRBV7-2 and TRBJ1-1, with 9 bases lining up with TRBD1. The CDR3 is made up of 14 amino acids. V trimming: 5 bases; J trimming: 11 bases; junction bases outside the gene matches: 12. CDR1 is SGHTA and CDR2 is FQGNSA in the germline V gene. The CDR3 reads CASSITGGGGNAFF. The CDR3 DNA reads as TGTGCCAGCAGCATCACAGGGGGCGGCGGTAACGCTTTCTTT.

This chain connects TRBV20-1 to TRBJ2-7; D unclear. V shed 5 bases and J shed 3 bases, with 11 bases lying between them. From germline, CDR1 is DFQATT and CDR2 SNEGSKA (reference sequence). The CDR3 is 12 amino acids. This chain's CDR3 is CSARPSIYEQYF. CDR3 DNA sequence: TGCAGTGCTCGGCCCTCGATCTACGAGCAGTACTTC.

The CDR3 protein is CASSDVAANQPQHF. The CDR3 DNA follows: TGTGCCAGCAGTGATGTGGCAGCAAATCAGCCCCAGCATTTT. V and J are TRBV6-1 and TRBJ1-5; D is unresolved. V was cut by 3 bases and J by 4 bases, with 10 bases left in between. The CDR3 sequence is 14 residues long. Germline V lookup: CDR1 MNHNS, CDR2 SASEGT.

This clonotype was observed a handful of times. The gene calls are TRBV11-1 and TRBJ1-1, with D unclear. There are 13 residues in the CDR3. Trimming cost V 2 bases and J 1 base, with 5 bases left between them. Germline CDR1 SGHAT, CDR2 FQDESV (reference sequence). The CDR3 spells CASSLNPNTEAFF. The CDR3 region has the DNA TGTGCCAGCAGCTTAAATCCGAACACTGAAGCTTTCTTT.

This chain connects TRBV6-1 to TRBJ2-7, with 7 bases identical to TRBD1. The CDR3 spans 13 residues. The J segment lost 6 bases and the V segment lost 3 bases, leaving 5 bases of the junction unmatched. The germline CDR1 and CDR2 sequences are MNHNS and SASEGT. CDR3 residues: CASSEETGFEQYV. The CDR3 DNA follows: TGTGCCAGCAGTGAGGAGACAGGGTTCGAGCAGTACGTC.

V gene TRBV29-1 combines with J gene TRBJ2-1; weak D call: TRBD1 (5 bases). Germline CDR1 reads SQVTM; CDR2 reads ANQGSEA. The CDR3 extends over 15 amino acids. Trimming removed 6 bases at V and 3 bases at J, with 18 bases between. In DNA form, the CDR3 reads TGCAGCGTAAGGGGCGGCAGGGTCGGCTACAATGAGCAGTTCTTC. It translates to CSVRGGRVGYNEQFF.

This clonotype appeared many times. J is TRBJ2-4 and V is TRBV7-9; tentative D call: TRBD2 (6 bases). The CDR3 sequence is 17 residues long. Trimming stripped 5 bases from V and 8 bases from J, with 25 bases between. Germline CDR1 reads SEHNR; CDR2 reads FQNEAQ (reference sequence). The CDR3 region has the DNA TGTGCCAGCAGCGTAGGTCGCGCTGCGGGACCCGGGGACATTCAGTACTTC. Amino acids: CASSVGRAAGPGDIQYF.

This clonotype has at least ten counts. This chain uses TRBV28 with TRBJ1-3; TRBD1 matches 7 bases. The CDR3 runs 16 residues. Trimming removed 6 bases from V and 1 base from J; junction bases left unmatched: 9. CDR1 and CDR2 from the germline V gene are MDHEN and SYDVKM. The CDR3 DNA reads TGTGCCAGCAGACCTTACCAGGGGGTTTCTGGAAACACCATATATTTT. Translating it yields CASRPYQGVSGNTIYF.

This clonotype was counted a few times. The CDR3 coding sequence is TGCGCCAGCAGCACCTCGGGGACAGCGAACACCGGGGAGCTGTTTTTT. Amino acids: CASSTSGTANTGELFF. V and J are TRBV5-1 and TRBJ2-2, with TRBD1 matching 7 bases. CDR3 length: 16 amino acids. V shed 4 bases, J shed 0 bases, and the junction held 6 bases outside the gene matches. In germline, CDR1 is SGHRS, CDR2 YFSETQ.

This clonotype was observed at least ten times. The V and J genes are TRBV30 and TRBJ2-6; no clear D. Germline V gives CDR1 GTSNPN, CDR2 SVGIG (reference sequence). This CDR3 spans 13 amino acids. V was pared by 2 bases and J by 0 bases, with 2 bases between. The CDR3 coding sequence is TGTGCCTGGAGTAACTCTGGGGCCAACGTCCTGACTTTC. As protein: CAWSNSGANVLTF.